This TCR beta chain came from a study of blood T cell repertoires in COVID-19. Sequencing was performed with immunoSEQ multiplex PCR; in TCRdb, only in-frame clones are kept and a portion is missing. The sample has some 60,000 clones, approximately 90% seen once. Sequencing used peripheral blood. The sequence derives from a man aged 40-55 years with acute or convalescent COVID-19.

CDR3 residues: CASSYRTSGFNEQFF. CDR3 DNA: TGTGCCAGCAGTTACCGAACTAGCGGGTTTAATGAGCAGTTCTTC. The J gene is TRBJ2-1, the V gene TRBV6-5; the match to TRBD2 covers 9 bases. After removal of 2 bases from V and 7 bases from J, the junction contained 6 bases not matched to a gene. CDR3 length: 15 residues. Germline CDR1 and CDR2: MNHEY and SVGAGI.